The entry that follows covers one T cell receptor beta chain sequence. This clone was recorded once. What antigen it recognizes has not been identified. No base quality information exists; no much larger clone differs at one position. The cohort consisted of approximately 670 healthy bone marrow donors. At the time of sampling, every cohort member was nominally healthy, though immune exposures that went unrecorded were likely present. The donor was CMV seronegative and belonged to the group of approximately 320 seronegative cohort members. A peripheral blood sample was collected from each donor, and TCR beta sequencing was performed on peripheral blood mononuclear cells. Genomic DNA was extracted from the blood cell samples with the Qiagen DNeasy Blood Extraction Kit. This sample is part of a study of cytomegalovirus exposure and HLA in healthy donors (dated by TCRdb to the late 2010s). The study in broad terms: In an earlier analysis of 450 to 750 of the donors, about 260 Gb of sequence data and approximately 100 million unique TCR beta sequences from 180 million or so T cells were reported. The study combined high-throughput TCR immunosequencing, statistical association of individual TCRs with disease status, and machine learning to predict cytomegalovirus infection status. Of the 398 genotyped donors, approximately 82% fell in the genetic ancestry cluster associated with self-reported Caucasian donors. Genome-wide SNP genotypes for about 55% of the 666 donors were used in a later genetic analysis, which treated that subset as a discovery cohort. Every discovery cohort repertoire had been produced on one sequencing platform. The number of donors typed differed by locus, with about 629-630 for A, B, C, DRB1 and DQB1, 522 for DQA1, 600 to 610 for DPA1, and some 450 for DPB1. Class I and class II HLA loci were covered by the typing at four-digit resolution. An earlier analysis of several hundred of the donors applied high-throughput TCR beta sequencing to assess whether each TCR beta V gene segment acted as functional or pseudogenic. Donor age, sex, ethnicity and CMV serostatus were collected together with the repertoire data. A separate validation cohort of over a hundred different subjects was used in addition to the approximately 700-subject first cohort. Among 300 to 500 genotyped donors of the cohort, an average of approximately 200,000 unique TCR beta nucleotide sequences was sequenced per donor, of which about 18% were non-productive. The aim of the study was to test whether cataloging public T cell receptors could identify signatures of past pathogen exposure. An early release that covered 500 to 800 HLA-typed donors contained about 300 gigabases of sequencing data and roughly 84 million unique TCR sequences. In the later analysis, no new phenotypic data were used to find candidate immune exposures; instead, reliance was placed on TCR beta sequences and their occurrence across donors. The study profiled the T cell repertoires of approximately 700 subjects by immunosequencing and related them to cytomegalovirus serostatus. A handful of DR-DQ haplotypes were treated as single units for association and clustering because of strong linkage in the cohort. In a later analysis, previously published TCR beta repertoires from about 670 donors were re-analyzed and high-resolution HLA genotyping was added so that TCR occurrence patterns could be studied. General findings and caveats noted by the study authors: A later analysis found that HLA-associated TCR beta chains were more clonally expanded and had lower generation probabilities than equally common non-associated chains. Roughly uniform sequencing depth across donors was assumed in presence/absence analyses, although this assumption may not hold. An earlier analysis of approximately 570 of the donors showed that most TCR beta V segments appeared in productive rearrangements either about 87% or about 30% of the time, which broadly matched IMGT annotations. Over 15 rarely observed V segments, including chromosome 9 orphons, were excluded from the earlier analysis of approximately 500 of the donors because counts were too low. The classifier was reported to diagnose cytomegalovirus status with high specificity and sensitivity in both the original and validation cohorts. A later analysis reported that several top co-occurrence clusters appeared linked to parvovirus B19, influenza, CMV and Epstein-Barr virus. A group of highly shared sequence variants was considered likely to be a technical artifact of the sequencing pipeline. A later analysis found that most CMV-associated TCR beta chains appeared HLA-restricted, with HLA associations seemingly driven largely by CMV exposure. Linkage disequilibrium might explain the correlated functional status among segregating V segments, but an unknown experimental factor could not be ruled out. The 87-base-pair reads could not distinguish some IMGT-functional V segments, including TRBV6-2 and TRBV6-3, so those segments were excluded. This cohort had only TCR beta chains sequenced, and the lack of alpha or paired-chain data limited which features could be detected. In a later analysis, TCR association rates were found to vary across HLA loci, with the most associated TCRs seen for DRB1 alleles and the fewest for HLA-C alleles. The study gave a list of more than 150 TCR beta chains associated with cytomegalovirus. Immune exposure information for the cohort was limited to CMV serostatus. Strong co-occurrence of HLA alleles, especially DR and DQ, made assigning TCR associations to individual alleles difficult. Most TCR sequences were seen in very few donors, while some public TCRs were found in many individuals. The authors suggested that the approach could potentially be extended to other disease states and immunological phenotypes. According to a later genetic analysis, donors in an Asian-associated ancestry cluster had fewer N-insertions in productive TCRs than the roughly 700-donor mean. V-gene and J-gene trimming of TCR beta chains was associated with a missense DCLRE1C variant in a later genetic analysis, and the association was replicated in an independent cohort. At a false discovery rate of 0.05, a later analysis linked about 16,000 TCR beta sequences to specific HLA alleles. Because HLA typing was unavailable for some donors at each locus, only the typed subset was used in association tests. A few of the identified cytomegalovirus-associated TCR beta chains were confirmed in vitro to be specific for cytomegalovirus antigens. A further reported finding was that TCR beta sequences accurately predicted the HLA-A and HLA-B alleles for most subjects in the first cohort.

The germline V gene yields SGHAT for CDR1 and FQNNGV for CDR2. The CDR3, cysteine through phenylalanine, is 14 amino acids long. Just CDR3 DNA is preserved here, 42 bases in frame from base 1. At the junction V is shortened by 3 bases and J by 5 bases, with 11 bases in between. To prepare the library, the immunoSEQ multiplex PCR assay was applied. The multiplex PCR relied on a mix of 60 forward primers for TCR Vbeta segments and 13 reverse primers for TCR Jbeta segments. The CDR3 region of rearranged TCR beta genes was amplified from genomic DNA with a multiplex PCR assay. The Illumina HiSeq System was used to sequence the amplified TCR beta libraries as 87-base-pair reads. The authors processed their data as follows. A later analysis counted tens of millions of unique TCR beta chains across the 550 to 750 repertoires, and approximately 11 million of these chains were shared by at least two donors. To remove PCR and sequencing errors, raw reads were error-corrected and collapsed into unique sequences using a nearest-neighbor algorithm that merged closely related sequences. CDR3 sequences were aligned to IMGT reference sequences to assign V, D and J gene segments. For a sequence to be retained, a match of at least six nucleotides was required to both a V gene segment and a J gene segment. A rearrangement counted as productive if the CDR3 had no stop codons and remained in frame with V and J, and every other rearrangement counted as non-productive. Following IMGT convention, CDR3 was defined as the stretch from the second conserved V-encoded cysteine up to the conserved J-encoded phenylalanine. In an earlier analysis of just under 600 of the donors, sequences lacking an unambiguous match to a single V gene segment were excluded. An earlier analysis of some 610 of the donors called V segments functional above 56.7% productive rearrangements and segregating when the between-donor standard deviation exceeded 5%. A statistical classification framework was built to diagnose cytomegalovirus status from the catalog of TCR beta chain sequences. V and J gene assignment, in a later analysis, came from comparing TCR nucleotide sequences with IMGT/GENE-DB human TR gene sequences. The TCRdist pipeline was used in a later analysis to assign CDR3 sequences and most-parsimonious VDJ recombination scenarios. In a later analysis, every TCR beta chain was defined by the combination of its CDR3 amino acid sequence and its V-gene family, and reads without a unique V-gene family were dropped. As a way to deal with suspected cross-contamination and a sequencing artifact, a later analysis dropped approximately 590 nucleotide sequences that were highly shared and had low generation probability. For each public chain, a later analysis derived a clonal expansion index from normalized ranks of inferred template counts within each repertoire. In a later analysis, generation probabilities were computed using a VDJ recombination model fitted to out-of-frame rearrangements, and the results were checked against IGoR. Hypergeometric tests were used in a later analysis to score TCR-TCR, TCR-HLA and TCR-CMV co-occurrence, with a repertoire-size bias correction applied to the TCR pairs. A later analysis estimated false discovery rates by permuting HLA or CMV assignments 20 times. In a later analysis, co-occurring TCRs were grouped using DBSCAN, with TCRdist sequence similarity added in when clustering inside HLA-allele-positive subsets. Repertoires with fewer than 30,000 or more than 120,000 public chains, plus five repertoires with anomalous nucleotide sharing, were excluded from co-occurrence clustering. The table was pulled from immuneACCESS by TCRdb, which kept in-frame rearrangements only. Such tables lose some clones; where checked, under half of the loss comes from unresolved V genes, and the rest has no known cause. That table gives V, J and clone size, and the DNA gave D and trimming. The sample yields tens of thousands of clones; about 78% were counted once. The ten largest clones take up around 3.3% of the sample.

The chain is assembled from TRBV11-2 and TRBJ1-5, and TRBD1 may be the D gene, going by 6 matching bases. Sequencing was carried out using PBMCs. This sequence originates from a man aged 18 to 35 in good health and CMV-seronegative. CDR3 region: CASSFSGEDQPQHF. The nucleotides are TGTGCCAGCAGCTTCTCAGGGGAAGATCAGCCCCAGCATTTT. The entire variable domain, with the stretches around the CDR3 drawn from the reference TRBV11-2 and TRBJ1-5 proteins, is EAGVAQSPRYKIIEKRQSVAFWCNPISGHATLYWYQQILGQGPKLLIQFQNNGVVDDSQLPKDRFSAERLKGVDSTLKIQPAKLEDSAVYLCASSFSGEDQPQHFGDGTRLSIL.